This TCR beta chain was profiled in a study of cytomegalovirus exposure and HLA in healthy donors. Overall study findings and caveats: Links to common viral pathogens appeared, in a later analysis, for several of the most significant clusters.

The PCR used 60 Vbeta and 13 Jbeta primers. The assay was immunoSEQ multiplex PCR, and TCRdb's table has in-frame clones only and misses some. This table holds about 110,000 clones, roughly 86% found once. About this clone: As yet, its antigen is unknown.

The V gene end was trimmed by 0 bases and the J gene end by 6 bases; junction bases not matched to a gene: 6. Looked up from germline, CDR1 is MNHEY and CDR2 is SVGAGI. The CDR3 runs to 16 residues. The source is a middle-aged man in good health and CMV-seronegative. Material: PBMCs. The chain has TRBV6-5 and TRBJ2-5; the match to TRBD1 covers 11 bases. The chain's CDR3 is CASSYSRTGGRKTQYF. The CDR3 DNA follows: TGTGCCAGCAGTTACTCGAGGACAGGGGGCAGGAAGACCCAGTACTTC.